This T cell receptor beta chain was retrieved from a study of blood T cells in healthy people across ages. This clonotype was picked up a small number of times. Trimming removed 6 bases from V and 1 base from J, with 13 bases in between. The germline V gene encodes CDR1 MNHNS and CDR2 SASEGT. CDR3 length equals 15 residues. Alongside a J-beta primer mix, a sample-barcoded 5' primer served in a second PCR lasting roughly 6 to 11 cycles. Each CDR3 protein is one row after TCRdb ran MiXCR on the 5' RACE reads. The sample comprises some 1,500,000 distinct CDR3 sequences, roughly 43% of which are singletons, and around 4% rests with the top ten. RNA extraction gave at least 5 micrograms of total RNA per sample.

The receptor's source is a woman between 18 and 30 years old in good health. This chain links TRBV6-1 with TRBJ2-1; D might be TRBD2 (5 bases). Sequencing was carried out using blood. For the CDR3, the DNA is TGTGCCAGCAGGACGGGATTTAAGTCCTACAATGAGCAGTTCTTC. Its translation is CASRTGFKSYNEQFF.